The following is a T cell receptor beta chain sequence with its context. This record comes from a study of OX40 agonist ivuxolimab in advanced cancers. This CDR3 has 14 amino acids. Per germline, CDR1 SGHVS and CDR2 FNYEAQ. J lost 8 bases, V lost 4 bases, and 7 bases had no gene match. Generated by immunoSEQ multiplex PCR, the TCRdb table keeps only in-frame clones and is missing some. The sample carries over 5,000 clones, around 70% recorded once. J is TRBJ2-1 and V is TRBV7-6; 8 bases match TRBD2. The source material was CD4+ or CD8+ T cells sorted from blood, sampled in a trial of the OX40 agonist ivuxolimab. This TCR was sampled from an adult with an advanced solid tumor such as melanoma, head and neck, liver or kidney cancer. CDR3 bases: TGTGCCAGCAGCTCCCCTCTCGGGGGGGATGAGCAGTTCTTC. Translation gives CASSSPLGGDEQFF.